These 18 T cell receptor beta chains share one sample of origin, sequenced in a study of yellow fever vaccine responses in identical twins. MiXCR, run by TCRdb on the RT-PCR reads, gives a single entry per CDR3 protein. The sample consists of about 9,100 distinct CDR3 sequences, 80% to 85% of them appearing once. This sample comprised T cells from blood (PBMCs), unsorted or a sorted subset (not recorded which), obtained before or after yellow fever vaccination (not recorded which). The receptors shown here come from a woman aged 18-29 years who received the yellow fever vaccine.

The genes are TRBV18 and TRBJ1-5; D unclear. V lost 6 bases and J 6 bases, leaving 12 bases between the germline ends. CDR3 length: 13 amino acids. The V gene's germline CDR1 is KGHSH and CDR2 LQKENI. CDR3 protein: CASSPGSSQPQHF. The CDR3, as DNA: TGTGCCAGCTCGCCCGGATCGTCTCAGCCCCAGCATTTT.

V gene TRBV6-1 combines with J gene TRBJ1-1; weak D call: TRBD1 (5 bases). There are 13 residues in the CDR3. Germline CDR1 MNHNS, CDR2 SASEGT. The V end lost 6 bases, the J end lost 4 bases, and 12 bases lay between the germline ends. The DNA for the CDR3 is TGTGCCAGCAGCAGGGTAGAGGGCACTGAAGCTTTCTTT. This codes for CASSRVEGTEAFF.

This clonotype was seen just once. The CDR3 is CASSNTNEQFF. The CDR3 bases are TGTGCCAGCAGCAACACCAATGAGCAGTTCTTC. This sequence joins TRBV7-3 and TRBJ2-1; the D is unclear. Germline V gene data show CDR1 as SGHTA and CDR2 as FQGTGA. The CDR3 has 11 residues. V lost 5 bases to trimming and J lost 6 bases, with 5 bases between them. Using reference TRBV7-3 and TRBJ2-1 for the parts outside the CDR3, the full variable domain is GAGVSQTPSNKVTEKGKYVELRCDPISGHTALYWYRQSLGQGPEFLIYFQGTGAADDSGLPNDRFFAVRPEGSVSTLKIQRTERGDSAVYLCASSNTNEQFFGPGTRLTVL.

V gene TRBV2 combines with J gene TRBJ1-6; D is uncertain. The CDR3 has 15 amino acids. The germline CDR1 and CDR2 sequences are SNHLY and FYNNEI. The V and J ends lost 3 bases and 0 bases respectively, with 6 bases between them. This CDR3 reads CASSDRSSYNSPLHF. The CDR3 region has the DNA TGTGCCAGCAGTGACCGCAGCTCCTATAATTCACCCCTCCACTTT.

This clonotype was detected a few times. The CDR3 sequence: CASSFGQLAKNIQYF. The DNA of the CDR3 is TGTGCCAGCAGCTTTGGTCAACTAGCCAAAAACATTCAGTACTTC. The V call is TRBV7-2, the J call TRBJ2-4; D unresolved. Between the trimmed V and J ends, which lost 3 bases and 0 bases, there was a span of 9 bases. The CDR3 spans 15 residues. Germline V CDR1 and CDR2: SGHTA, FQGNSA.

V and J are TRBV15 and TRBJ2-1; no clear D. Germline CDR1 and CDR2: LNHNV and YYDKDF (reference sequence). This CDR3 has 11 residues. Trimming cost V 6 bases and J 4 bases, with 4 bases left between them. For the CDR3, the DNA is TGTGCCACCAGAACTTACAATGAGCAGTTCTTC. As protein: CATRTYNEQFF.

This chain uses TRBV29-1 with TRBJ2-5; no definite D call. CDR1 and CDR2 from the germline V gene are SQVTM and ANQGSEA. The CDR3 is 12 amino acids. Deletions cut 6 bases from V and 5 bases from J, with 13 bases between. The CDR3 DNA reads TGCAGCGTACGAAAGATGGCGGAGACCCAGTACTTC. The encoded protein is CSVRKMAETQYF.

The chain is built from TRBV20-1 and TRBJ2-5; TRBD2 matches 15 bases. V shed 3 bases, J shed 5 bases, and the junction held 4 bases outside the gene matches. This CDR3 comprises 15 residues. From germline, CDR1 is DFQATT and CDR2 SNEGSKA (reference sequence). The CDR3 DNA reads TGCAGTGCTAGCAGGACTAGCGGGGGGGTCGAGACCCAGTACTTC. It yields the protein CSASRTSGGVETQYF.

The chain is built from TRBV29-1 and TRBJ2-2; no firm D call. CDR1 is SQVTM, CDR2 ANQGSEA, per germline. V was pared by 7 bases and J by 6 bases, with 9 bases between. The CDR3 runs 11 residues. DNA of the CDR3: TGCAGCGCCCGTGGGGCCGGGGAGCTGTTTTTT. Protein sequence: CSARGAGELFF.

This chain uses TRBV28 with TRBJ1-1; D gene uncertain. Trimming removed 5 bases at V and 5 bases at J, with 12 bases between. This CDR3 has 13 amino acids. In germline, CDR1 is MDHEN, CDR2 SYDVKM. CDR3 region: CASSLGLGTEAFF. In nucleotides, the CDR3 is TGTGCCAGCAGTCTAGGGCTGGGTACTGAAGCTTTCTTT.

The V gene is TRBV2, the J gene TRBJ2-1; D gene unclear. CDR3 size: 11 residues. Germline assignment: CDR1 SNHLY and CDR2 FYNNEI. The V end lost 6 bases, the J end lost 12 bases, and 12 bases lay between the germline ends. The CDR3 DNA reads TGTGCCAGCAGCCCCCTGGGCACGCAGTTCTTC. Translated, it gives CASSPLGTQFF.

The genes are TRBV11-1 and TRBJ1-1, with no clear D. The V gene's germline CDR1 is SGHAT and CDR2 FQDESV (reference sequence). The germline V and J ends were trimmed by 1 base and 4 bases, with 10 bases remaining between them. The CDR3 is made up of 14 amino acids. The CDR3 nucleotides read TGTGCCAGCAGCTTAGTAGGCTCCACCACTGAAGCTTTCTTT. Residues: CASSLVGSTTEAFF.

The chain links TRBV1 to TRBJ1-2; the tabulated D call, TRBD1, remains unverified against the DNA. TRBV1 is a pseudogene. This CDR3 region has 15 residues. The CDR3: CTSSEPGQDFYGYTF. The CDR3 DNA follows: TGCACCAGCAGCGAGCCGGGACAAGACTTCTATGGCTACACCTTC.

This clonotype was seen a few times. The chain carries TRBV4-2 and TRBJ1-1; D perhaps matches TRBD1 (6 bases). The CDR3 has 18 amino acids. Trimming took off 0 bases at V and 1 base at J, with 18 bases between the two ends. CDR1 and CDR2 (germline): LGHNA, YNFKEQ. The CDR3 region has the DNA TGTGCCAGCAGCCAAGAATGGGTAGGGGGGCTCGGGAACACTGAAGCTTTCTTT. It translates to CASSQEWVGGLGNTEAFF.

The chain links TRBV24-1 to TRBJ2-1, with unresolved D. In germline, CDR1 is KGHDR, CDR2 SFDVKD. Trimming removed 4 bases from V and 15 bases from J, with 15 bases in between. The CDR3 loop spans 12 amino acids. The CDR3 is CATSETHTLLFF. CDR3 bases: TGTGCCACCAGTGAAACGCATACCCTCCTGTTCTTC.

The chain joins TRBV7-6 to TRBJ2-2, with D tentatively TRBD1 or TRBD2 (5 bases each). The germline CDR1 and CDR2 sequences are SGHVS and FNYEAQ. Trimming took off 4 bases at V and 8 bases at J, with 14 bases between the two ends. CDR3 length: 14 amino acids. The CDR3: CASSWTGGGGELFF. CDR3 bases: TGTGCCAGCAGCTGGACTGGGGGTGGAGGGGAGCTGTTTTTT.

This rearrangement joins TRBV2 to TRBJ1-1; D gene ambiguous. Germline CDR1 reads SNHLY; CDR2 reads FYNNEI. The CDR3 runs to 13 residues. V was shortened by 4 bases and J by 0 bases, with 6 bases between the two germline ends. DNA for the CDR3: TGTGCCAGCAGTGTGGGCATGAACACTGAAGCTTTCTTT. Its protein is CASSVGMNTEAFF.

As DNA, the CDR3 is TGTGCCAGCAGCCAATCTAGCGGGAGGGATACGCAGTATTTT. Amino acids: CASSQSSGRDTQYF. The rearrangement uses TRBV7-9 and TRBJ2-3, with 11 nucleotides matching TRBD2. Germline values: CDR1 SEHNR, CDR2 FQNEAQ (reference sequence). This CDR3 region has 14 residues. Losses at the gene ends were 5 bases for V and 6 bases for J; bases not matched to a gene: 4.